What follows describes a single T cell receptor beta chain. Antigen unknown. The record originates from a study of vaccination and CD4 T cells after COVID-19. Cultured CD4+ T-cell DNA underwent Oncomine TCR Beta short-read sequencing. TCRdb re-analysed the PCR reads in MiXCR, keeping a single row per CDR3 protein. The sample has 6,000 to 7,000 distinct CDR3 sequences, approximately 60% seen once; the top ten hold less than 30%. Treatment noted: approximately nine-day PBMC culture with coronavirus spike peptide pools or control peptides (ViraFEST assay). Those CD4+ T cells from the unexposed donor predate the COVID-19 pandemic (2011-2018). CDR3 size: 15 residues. V gave up 6 bases and J gave up 0 bases; unmatched junction bases: 4.

The sample was CD4+ T cells from blood, cultured in vitro. The sequence came from a human donor in good health. The chain couples TRBV12-3 or TRBV12-4 to TRBJ2-7, with TRBD2 matching 11 bases. The CDR3: CASSRTSGGSYEQYF. The DNA for the CDR3 is TGTGCCAGCAGCCGTACTAGCGGGGGCTCCTACGAGCAGTACTTC.